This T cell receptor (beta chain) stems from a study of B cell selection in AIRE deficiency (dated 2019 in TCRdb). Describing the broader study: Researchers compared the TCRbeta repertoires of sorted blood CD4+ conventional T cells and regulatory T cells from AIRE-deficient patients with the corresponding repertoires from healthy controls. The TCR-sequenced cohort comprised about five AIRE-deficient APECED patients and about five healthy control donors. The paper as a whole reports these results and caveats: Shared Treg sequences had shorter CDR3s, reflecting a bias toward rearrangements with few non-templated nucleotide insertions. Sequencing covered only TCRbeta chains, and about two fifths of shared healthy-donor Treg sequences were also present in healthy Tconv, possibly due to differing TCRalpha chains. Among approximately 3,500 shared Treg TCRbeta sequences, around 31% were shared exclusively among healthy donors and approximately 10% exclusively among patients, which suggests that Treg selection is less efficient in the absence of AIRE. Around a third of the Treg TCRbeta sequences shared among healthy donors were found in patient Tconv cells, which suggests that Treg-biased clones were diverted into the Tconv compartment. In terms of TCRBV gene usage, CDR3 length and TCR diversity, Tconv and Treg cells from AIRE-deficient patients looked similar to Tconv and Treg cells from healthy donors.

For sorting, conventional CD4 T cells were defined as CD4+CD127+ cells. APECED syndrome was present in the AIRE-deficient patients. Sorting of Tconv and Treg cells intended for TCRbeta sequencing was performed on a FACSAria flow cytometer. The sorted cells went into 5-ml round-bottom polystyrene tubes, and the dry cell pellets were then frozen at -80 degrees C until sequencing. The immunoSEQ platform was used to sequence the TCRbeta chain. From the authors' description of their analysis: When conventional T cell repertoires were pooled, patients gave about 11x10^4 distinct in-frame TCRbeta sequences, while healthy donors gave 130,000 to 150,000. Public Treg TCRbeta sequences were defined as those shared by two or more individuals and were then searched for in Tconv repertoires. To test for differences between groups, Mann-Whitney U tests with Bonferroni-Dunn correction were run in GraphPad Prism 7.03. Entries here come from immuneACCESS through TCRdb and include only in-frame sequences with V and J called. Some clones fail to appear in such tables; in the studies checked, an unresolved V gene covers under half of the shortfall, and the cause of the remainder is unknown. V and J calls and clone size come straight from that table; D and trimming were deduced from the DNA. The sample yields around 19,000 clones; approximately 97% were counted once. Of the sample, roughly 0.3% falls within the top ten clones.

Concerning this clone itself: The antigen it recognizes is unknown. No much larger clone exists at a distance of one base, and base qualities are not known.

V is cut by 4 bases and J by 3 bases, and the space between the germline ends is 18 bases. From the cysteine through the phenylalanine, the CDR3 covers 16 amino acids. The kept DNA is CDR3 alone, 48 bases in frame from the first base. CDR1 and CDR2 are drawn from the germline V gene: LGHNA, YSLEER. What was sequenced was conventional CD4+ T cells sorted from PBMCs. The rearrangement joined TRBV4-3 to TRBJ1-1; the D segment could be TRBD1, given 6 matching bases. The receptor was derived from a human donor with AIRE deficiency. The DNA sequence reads TGCGCCAGCAGCCTATTGGGGGGCGCGTCGGACACTGAAGCTTTCTTT. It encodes CASSLLGGASDTEAFF.